A selection of T cell receptor beta chains follows, all from one sample in a study of T cell responses to AZD1222 COVID-19 vaccine. Libraries were prepared by immunoSEQ multiplex PCR; TCRdb keeps only in-frame clonotypes and omits some of them. This sample yields 150,000 to 200,000 clones, of which approximately 90% are seen a single time; approximately 1.8% belongs to the top ten. Sequenced material: peripheral blood, taken 28 days after the second AZD1222 dose. The receptors come from an adult who received the AZD1222 COVID-19 vaccine. Both conserved end residues are part of each CDR3. A D gene is named only where the DNA matches it firmly. Not every row has a clone size; where given, it reads once, few, many or a size class.

J,size,D,V,length,CDR3,DNA
TRBJ1-2,once,NA,TRBV7-8,14,CASSLASRNYGYTF,TGTGCCAGCAGCTTAGCGAGCAGAAACTATGGCTACACCTTC
TRBJ2-1,NA,TRBD2,TRBV5-1,18,CASSLRGLARRENNEQFF,TGCGCCAGCAGCTTGAGGGGACTAGCGAGACGAGAAAACAATGAGCAGTTCTTC
TRBJ1-6,NA,NA,TRBV5-5,17,CASSFSTLNRGNSPLHF,TGTGCCAGCAGCTTTTCTACGTTAAACCGAGGGAATTCACCCCTCCACTTT
TRBJ2-3,NA,NA,TRBV13,14,CASSLRQAADTQYF,TGTGCCAGCAGCCTTCGACAGGCGGCAGATACGCAGTATTTT
TRBJ2-4,NA,NA,TRBV21-1,18,CASSKMFATGDDKNIQYF,TGTGCCAGCAGCAAAATGTTCGCAACAGGGGATGACAAAAACATTCAGTACTTC
TRBJ1-2,NA,NA,TRBV5-5,12,CASSLLEGSYTF,TGTGCCAGCAGCCTACTCGAGGGGAGCTACACCTTC
TRBJ2-3,NA,TRBD2,TRBV9,16,CASSVGTSGGWVTQYF,TGTGCCAGCAGCGTCGGGACTAGCGGGGGCTGGGTGACGCAGTATTTT
TRBJ1-5,NA,NA,TRBV19,14,CASKGEYSNQPQHF,TGTGCCTCCAAGGGGGAATATAGCAATCAGCCCCAGCATTTT
TRBJ1-3,NA,NA,TRBV18,16,CASSPSQVKGGNTIYF,TGTGCCAGCTCACCGAGCCAGGTCAAGGGTGGAAACACCATATATTTT
TRBJ1-1,once,TRBD1,TRBV27,12,CASSGQGVKAFF,TGTGCCAGCAGCGGACAGGGTGTAAAAGCTTTCTTT
TRBJ1-3,NA,TRBD1,TRBV5-5,16,CASSLQTGGSGNTIYF,TGTGCCAGCAGCCTGCAGACAGGGGGCTCTGGAAACACCATATATTTT
TRBJ1-6,NA,NA,TRBV15,14,CATSRDQGNSPLHF,TGTGCCACCAGCAGAGATCAGGGGAATTCACCCCTCCACTTT
TRBJ2-3,NA,TRBD2,TRBV4-1,16,CASSQGRGGSTDTQYF,TGCGCCAGCAGCCAAGGGCGGGGGGGTAGCACAGATACGCAGTATTTT
TRBJ2-7,NA,TRBD1,TRBV5-1,15,CASSLITGGLDEQYF,TGCGCCAGCAGCCTAATTACAGGGGGACTCGACGAGCAGTACTTC
TRBJ2-2,once,TRBD1,TRBV18,16,CASSPRAGGNTGELFF,TGTGCCAGCTCACCACGAGCAGGGGGCAACACCGGGGAGCTGTTTTTT
TRBJ2-7,once,NA,TRBV4-1,14,CASSQGGATYEQYF,TGCGCCAGCAGCCAAGGGGGGGCAACCTACGAGCAGTACTTC
TRBJ2-7,NA,NA,TRBV12-3/TRBV12-4,13,CASSLGFSYEQYF,TGTGCCAGCAGCTTGGGTTTCTCCTACGAGCAGTACTTC
TRBJ2-7,NA,TRBD1,TRBV6-5,13,CASRDRYAYEQYF,TGTGCCAGCAGGGACAGGTACGCCTACGAGCAGTACTTC
TRBJ2-3,NA,NA,TRBV5-1,11,CASSPGHTQYF,TGCGCCAGCAGCCCCGGACATACGCAGTATTTT
TRBJ1-2,NA,NA,TRBV6-5,13,CASSRGANYGYTF,TGTGCCAGCAGTCGGGGAGCGAACTATGGCTACACCTTC
TRBJ2-5,NA,TRBD2,TRBV11-2,16,CASSRRLAGRQETQYF,TGTGCCAGCAGCCGCCGACTAGCGGGGAGACAAGAGACCCAGTACTTC
TRBJ2-2,NA,NA,TRBV29-1,18,CSVSETMLGFANTGELFF,TGCAGCGTTTCCGAAACCATGTTAGGCTTCGCGAACACCGGGGAGCTGTTTTTT
TRBJ2-1,NA,NA,TRBV3-1/TRBV3-2,16,CASSQDSGFSLDEQFF,TGTGCCAGCAGCCAAGATAGCGGATTTAGTCTGGATGAGCAGTTCTTC
TRBJ2-5,NA,NA,TRBV13,12,CASSGRGETQYF,TGTGCCAGCAGTGGCAGGGGTGAGACCCAGTACTTC
TRBJ2-7,NA,TRBD1,TRBV27,14,CASRGTGQSYEQYF,TGTGCCAGCAGGGGGACAGGGCAATCCTACGAGCAGTACTTC
TRBJ1-1,NA,NA,TRBV4-1,14,CASSQAQGNTEAFF,TGCGCCAGCAGCCAAGCACAGGGGAACACTGAAGCTTTCTTT
TRBJ2-6,NA,NA,TRBV5-1,16,CASSGRQFTGANVLTF,TGCGCCAGCAGCGGTCGACAGTTTACGGGGGCCAACGTCCTGACTTTC
TRBJ1-4,NA,NA,TRBV5-4,15,CASSLAASTNEKLFF,TGTGCCAGCAGCTTGGCGGCGTCAACTAATGAAAAACTGTTTTTT
TRBJ1-5,NA,TRBD1,TRBV6-5,16,CASSYGQAYSNQPQHF,TGTGCCAGCAGTTACGGACAGGCGTATAGCAATCAGCCCCAGCATTTT
TRBJ1-5,NA,NA,TRBV19,15,CASSATGGSNQPQHF,TGTGCCAGTAGTGCGACAGGAGGTAGCAATCAGCCCCAGCATTTT
TRBJ1-3,NA,NA,TRBV25-1,12,CASISSGNTIYF,TGTGCCAGCATCAGCTCTGGAAACACCATATATTTT
TRBJ1-1,NA,NA,TRBV14,15,CASSQPGRMNTEAFF,TGTGCCAGCAGCCAACCTGGACGGATGAACACTGAAGCTTTCTTT
TRBJ1-5,NA,NA,TRBV6-5,12,CASSLKGRPQHF,TGTGCCAGCAGCTTAAAGGGTAGGCCCCAGCATTTT
TRBJ1-4,NA,TRBD1,TRBV4-1,18,CASSPGPGQGFTNEKLFF,TGCGCCAGCAGCCCCGGGCCGGGACAGGGGTTTACTAATGAAAAACTGTTTTTT
TRBJ1-5,once,TRBD1,TRBV5-8,15,CASSLRGGFNQPQHF,TGTGCCAGCAGCTTAAGAGGGGGCTTCAATCAGCCCCAGCATTTT
TRBJ2-7,NA,TRBD2,TRBV11-2,14,CASSGTSGFYEQYF,TGTGCCAGCAGCGGGACTAGCGGGTTCTACGAGCAGTACTTC
TRBJ1-6,NA,NA,TRBV10-2,14,CASRSGTKGPPLHF,TGCGCCAGCAGATCCGGGACAAAAGGCCCCCCCCTCCACTTT
TRBJ2-2,NA,NA,TRBV7-9,14,CASSLVGEVGELFF,TGTGCCAGCAGCTTAGTAGGGGAAGTCGGGGAGCTGTTTTTT
TRBJ1-3,NA,NA,TRBV5-6,16,CASSLRGWNSGNTIYF,TGTGCCAGCAGCTTGAGAGGGTGGAACTCTGGAAACACCATATATTTT
TRBJ2-6,once,NA,TRBV9,15,CASSQGFSGANVLTF,TGTGCCAGCAGCCAAGGGTTCTCTGGGGCCAACGTCCTGACTTTC
TRBJ2-3,NA,NA,TRBV19,13,CASRLGTTDTQYF,TGTGCCAGTAGGCTGGGGACCACAGATACGCAGTATTTT
TRBJ2-1,NA,TRBD1,TRBV10-3,16,CAISAQGQGGLNEQFF,TGTGCCATCAGTGCGCAGGGACAGGGGGGACTCAATGAGCAGTTCTTC
TRBJ2-3,NA,NA,TRBV6-5,14,CASSHTVSTDTQYF,TGTGCCAGCAGTCACACCGTAAGCACAGATACGCAGTATTTT
TRBJ2-7,NA,TRBD2,TRBV7-9,13,CASSSGGGYEQYF,TGTGCCAGCAGTTCGGGCGGGGGCTACGAGCAGTACTTC
TRBJ2-7,NA,NA,TRBV27,16,CASRPEPYRDTYEQYF,TGTGCCAGCAGACCCGAACCTTACCGGGACACCTACGAGCAGTACTTC
TRBJ1-2,NA,NA,TRBV29-1,10,CSVEDGVYTF,TGCAGCGTTGAAGACGGGGTTTATACCTTC
TRBJ1-2,NA,TRBD1,TRBV5-1,17,CASSSSGQGAQNYGYTF,TGCGCCAGCAGCTCCTCGGGCCAGGGGGCGCAGAACTATGGCTACACCTTC